One sample yielded the 16 T cell receptor beta chains listed below, sequenced in a study of OX40 agonist ivuxolimab in advanced cancers. The assay was immunoSEQ multiplex PCR, and TCRdb's table has in-frame clones only and misses some. The sample includes tens of thousands of clones, about 88% of them seen just once. Sequences were derived from CD4+ or CD8+ T cells sorted from blood, sampled in a trial of the OX40 agonist ivuxolimab. The source is an adult with an advanced solid tumor such as melanoma, head and neck, liver or kidney cancer.

The chain couples TRBV29-1 to TRBJ2-3; 13 bases line up with TRBD2. Per germline, CDR1 SQVTM and CDR2 ANQGSEA. V was pared by 8 bases and J by 6 bases, with 8 bases of the junction left unmatched. The CDR3 is 14 residues long. CDR3 DNA sequence: TGCAGCTGGGGACTAGCGGGGTCCCCCGATACGCAGTATTTT. This translates into CSWGLAGSPDTQYF.

This clone was counted once. The chain has TRBV28 and TRBJ2-2; the D is unclear. Germline V gene lookup returns CDR1 MDHEN and CDR2 SYDVKM. The CDR3 contains 15 residues. Trimming shortened V by 2 bases and J by 3 bases, and 10 bases separated the two germline ends. The CDR3 loop reads CASSLGQDYTGELFF. The CDR3 DNA is TGTGCCAGCAGTTTAGGGCAGGATTACACCGGGGAGCTGTTTTTT.

This sequence joins TRBV2 and TRBJ2-3, with a tentative D call TRBD2 (5 bases). V lost 5 bases to trimming and J lost 2 bases, with 8 bases between them. CDR1 is SNHLY, CDR2 FYNNEI, per germline. This CDR3 has 13 residues. CDR3 sequence reads: CASSSGYTDTQYF. The CDR3 DNA reads as TGTGCCAGCAGTAGCGGCTACACAGATACGCAGTATTTT.

This rearrangement joins TRBV7-2 to TRBJ2-1; D not resolved. The CDR3 totals 15 residues. The germline V gene encodes CDR1 SGHTA and CDR2 FQGNSA. Trimming pared 2 bases from V and 11 bases from J, leaving 19 bases between. DNA of the CDR3: TGTGCCAGCAGCTTAAGGGCAGCAAGGAGCCAGAAGCAGTTCTTC. Protein product: CASSLRAARSQKQFF.

This chain links TRBV7-2 with TRBJ2-3; D might be TRBD1 (5 bases). There are 12 residues in the CDR3. V dropped 5 bases and J dropped 6 bases, with 9 bases sitting between them. Germline CDR1 and CDR2: SGHTA and FQGNSA. CDR3 protein: CASSARVDTQYF. CDR3 bases: TGTGCCAGCAGCGCCAGGGTGGATACGCAGTATTTT.

The V call is TRBV5-1, the J call TRBJ2-7; D not resolved. CDR1 is SGHRS, CDR2 YFSETQ, per germline. The CDR3 extends over 12 amino acids. Trimming left V 1 base short and J 2 bases short, with 4 bases between. For the CDR3, the DNA is TGCGCCAGCAGCTTGCTTCCCTACGAGCAGTACTTC. Protein sequence: CASSLLPYEQYF.

This clone was counted only a few times. The genes are TRBV6-1 and TRBJ1-1; D call uncertain. The V end lost 7 bases, the J end lost 0 bases, and 12 bases lay between the germline ends. The CDR3 has 14 residues. Germline CDR1 reads MNHNS; CDR2 reads SASEGT. CDR3 residues: CASTSDLMNTEAFF. Here the CDR3 DNA reads TGTGCCAGCACCTCGGACCTCATGAACACTGAAGCTTTCTTT.

This clone was recorded once. J is TRBJ1-1 and V is TRBV7-3; D gene uncertain. V lost 1 base, J lost 0 bases, and 6 bases lay in between. Germline V gives CDR1 SGHTA, CDR2 FQGTGA. The length of the CDR3 is 14 residues. DNA for the CDR3: TGTGCCAGCAGCTTAAACGGGCTGAACACTGAAGCTTTCTTT. Translated, it gives CASSLNGLNTEAFF.

The chain carries TRBV29-1 and TRBJ2-3, with 7 nucleotides matching TRBD1. Germline-derived CDR1 and CDR2 are SQVTM and ANQGSEA. With 4 bases clipped from V and 5 bases from J, the junction kept 9 bases outside the gene matches. The CDR3 is 14 amino acids. CDR3 in amino acids: CSVVGDSKGDTQYF. Written as DNA, the CDR3 is TGCAGCGTTGTGGGGGACAGCAAGGGAGATACGCAGTATTTT.

The chain recombines TRBV7-3 with TRBJ2-2; D might be TRBD2 (6 bases). The CDR3 extends over 14 amino acids. Germline V gene data show CDR1 as SGHTA and CDR2 as FQGTGA. Trimming took 5 bases from V and 4 from J, leaving 11 bases between them. CDR3 in DNA: TGTGCCAGCAGCCTGGCGGGGTTCACCGGGGAGCTGTTTTTT. As protein: CASSLAGFTGELFF.

This chain uses TRBV18 with TRBJ2-3, with D possibly being TRBD2 (6 bases). V was trimmed by 4 bases and J by 4 bases, leaving 15 bases between them. The CDR3 is 15 amino acids. Looked up from germline, CDR1 is KGHSH and CDR2 is LQKENI. The CDR3 bases are TGTGCCAGCTCACGCGGGAACCTGGAGGCAGATACGCAGTATTTT. It translates to CASSRGNLEADTQYF.

The chain is built from TRBV9 and TRBJ2-3; D possibly corresponds to TRBD2 (5 bases). Germline-derived CDR1 and CDR2 are SGDLS and YYNGEE. The CDR3 contains 16 residues. Trimming removed 3 bases at V and 4 bases at J, with 18 bases between. Here the CDR3 DNA reads TGTGCCAGCAGCGAAGAGCGGCAGAGTAGCCCAGATACGCAGTATTTT. Translation gives CASSEERQSSPDTQYF. Complete variable domain (other parts from reference TRBV9 and TRBJ2-3): DSGVTQTPKHLITATGQRVTLRCSPRSGDLSVYWYQQSLDQGLQFLIQYYNGEERAKGNILERFSAQQFPDLHSELNLSSLELGDSALYFCASSEERQSSPDTQYFGPGTRLTVL.

The chain joins TRBV4-1 to TRBJ1-4; no reliable D call. V shed 4 bases and J shed 4 bases, with 7 bases lying between them. Per the germline V gene, CDR1 is MGHRA and CDR2 is YSYEKL. This CDR3 contains 13 residues. CDR3 in amino acids: CASSRQFNEKLFF. The CDR3 nucleotides are TGCGCCAGCAGCCGGCAGTTTAATGAAAAACTGTTTTTT.

The chain has TRBV4-3 and TRBJ2-7; no clear D. V was trimmed by 1 base and J by 0 bases, leaving 10 bases between them. CDR1 LGHNA and CDR2 YSLEER come from the germline V gene. The CDR3 sequence is 15 residues long. CDR3 sequence reads: CASSQVTGISYEQYF. The CDR3 coding sequence is TGCGCCAGCAGCCAAGTGACGGGTATCTCCTACGAGCAGTACTTC.

The chain uses TRBV5-1 and TRBJ1-3; no firm D call. Germline V gives CDR1 SGHRS, CDR2 YFSETQ. V lost 4 bases and J lost 0, with 11 bases in between. This CDR3 is built from 15 residues. As DNA, the CDR3 is TGCGCCAGCAGCCCGGAGGCCTCCTCTGGAAACACCATATATTTT. Protein product: CASSPEASSGNTIYF.

Regarding this clone: Different DNA sequences within this sample yield the same CDR3. The gene calls are TRBV11-3 and TRBJ2-7; D not resolved. The V gene's germline CDR1 is SGHNT and CDR2 YENEEA. The CDR3 loop spans 12 amino acids. The V end lost 5 bases, the J end lost 0 bases, and 5 bases lay between the germline ends. The CDR3 loop reads CASSPSSYEQYF. CDR3 bases: TGTGCCAGCAGCCCGAGCTCCTACGAGCAGTACTTC.